The present T cell receptor (beta chain) was sequenced within a study of post-analysis software for immune sequencing data. V was shortened by 6 bases and J by 6 bases, with 18 bases between the two germline ends. From germline, CDR1 is DFQATT and CDR2 SNEGSKA (reference sequence). CDR3 size: 14 residues. This clonotype came up a few times. What it recognizes is unknown. Prepared libraries of TCR beta cDNA carried unique molecular identifiers. TCRdb passed the PCR reads through MiXCR, listing each CDR3 protein once. This table has more than 500,000 distinct CDR3 sequences, less than 40% appearing once. Study observations and caveats: Compared against controls, patients with multiple sclerosis displayed significantly lower normalized Chao1 diversity. About five TRBV segments were more frequent in patients than controls; TRBV5-6, TRBV5-1 and TRBV20-1 belonged to this group.

The rearrangement uses TRBV20-1 and TRBJ2-1; D possibly matches TRBD1 or TRBD2 (6 bases each). Sequenced material: blood. This TCR came from a girl aged 2-17 years with multiple sclerosis. CDR3 amino acids: CSAESWGASNEQFF. Written as DNA, the CDR3 is TGCAGTGCCGAGTCGTGGGGGGCCTCCAATGAGCAGTTCTTC.